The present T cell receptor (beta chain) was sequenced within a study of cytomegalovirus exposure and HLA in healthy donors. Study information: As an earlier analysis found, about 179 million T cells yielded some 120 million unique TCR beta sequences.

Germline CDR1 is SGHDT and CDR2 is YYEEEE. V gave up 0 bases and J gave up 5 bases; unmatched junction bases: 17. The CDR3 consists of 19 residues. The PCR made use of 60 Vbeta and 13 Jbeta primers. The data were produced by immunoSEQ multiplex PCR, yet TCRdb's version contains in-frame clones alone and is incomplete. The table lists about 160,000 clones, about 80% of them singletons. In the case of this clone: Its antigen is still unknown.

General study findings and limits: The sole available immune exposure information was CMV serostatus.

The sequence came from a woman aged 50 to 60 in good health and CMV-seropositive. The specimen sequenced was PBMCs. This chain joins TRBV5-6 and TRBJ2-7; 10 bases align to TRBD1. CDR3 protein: CASSLAWGQGSSRIHEQYF. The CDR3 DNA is TGTGCCAGCAGCTTGGCCTGGGGACAGGGGTCCTCACGGATCCACGAGCAGTACTTC.